This is a list of T cell receptor beta chains from one sample in a study of response to subunit inactivated influenza vaccine. MiXCR was run by TCRdb on the RT-PCR reads, yielding one entry per CDR3 protein. The sample holds 450,000 to 600,000 distinct CDR3 sequences, approximately 7.1% seen once. Sequenced material: PBMCs from blood, taken around 25 months after vaccination. The receptors come from a man aged 45 to 75 who received an inactivated influenza vaccine. Each CDR3 is given with its conserved first and last residue. The D gene is left open where the match is weak. Clone size is shown for a subset of rows, as once, few, many or a class of expanded clone.

CDR3aa: CASILHGELFF
d_gene: .
j_gene: TRBJ2-2
abundance: many
v_gene: TRBV12-3/TRBV12-4

CDR3aa: CASSQELLRNTGELFF
d_gene: .
j_gene: TRBJ2-2
abundance: many
v_gene: TRBV4-2

CDR3aa: CSARDIAASSYNEQFF
d_gene: .
j_gene: TRBJ2-1
abundance: few
v_gene: TRBV20-1

CDR3aa: CASSTGVEQYF
d_gene: TRBD1
j_gene: TRBJ2-7
abundance: few
v_gene: TRBV25-1

CDR3aa: CASRVRWGTDTQYF
d_gene: .
j_gene: TRBJ2-3
abundance: .
v_gene: TRBV10-2

CDR3aa: CSAREFERFYEQYF
d_gene: .
j_gene: TRBJ2-7
abundance: .
v_gene: TRBV20-1

CDR3aa: CASSFLGTGGYEQYF
d_gene: TRBD1
j_gene: TRBJ2-7
abundance: many
v_gene: TRBV7-8

CDR3aa: CASSYIRTGNYEQYF
d_gene: .
j_gene: TRBJ2-7
abundance: few
v_gene: TRBV6-2/TRBV6-3

CDR3aa: CASRGGGRVSGELFF
d_gene: TRBD2
j_gene: TRBJ2-2
abundance: few
v_gene: TRBV6-1

CDR3aa: CASSKGRTSGDNSLYF
d_gene: TRBD2
j_gene: TRBJ2-5
abundance: .
v_gene: TRBV6-1

CDR3aa: CASNNWGGVTDTQYF
d_gene: .
j_gene: TRBJ2-3
abundance: few
v_gene: TRBV5-8

CDR3aa: CNPRDGLSREQFF
d_gene: .
j_gene: TRBJ2-1
abundance: .
v_gene: TRBV20-1

CDR3aa: CASSSIQGSLGEQYF
d_gene: TRBD1
j_gene: TRBJ2-7
abundance: many
v_gene: TRBV5-1

CDR3aa: CASSLGLHTEAFF
d_gene: .
j_gene: TRBJ1-1
abundance: .
v_gene: TRBV5-5

CDR3aa: CASSYGLAGMETQYF
d_gene: TRBD2
j_gene: TRBJ2-5
abundance: few
v_gene: TRBV6-2/TRBV6-3

CDR3aa: CSLPSGEGPRF
d_gene: TRBD2
j_gene: TRBJ2-5
abundance: few
v_gene: TRBV20-1

CDR3aa: CASSQGPSAAFF
d_gene: .
j_gene: TRBJ1-1
abundance: few
v_gene: TRBV3-1

CDR3aa: CASSWDRGNNSPLHF
d_gene: TRBD1
j_gene: TRBJ1-6
abundance: many
v_gene: TRBV19

CDR3aa: CACNPTSGTGTYEQYF
d_gene: .
j_gene: TRBJ2-7
abundance: many
v_gene: TRBV30

CDR3aa: CASRQPGGEETQYF
d_gene: .
j_gene: TRBJ2-5
abundance: .
v_gene: TRBV5-1

CDR3aa: CASSYSTSTDTQYF
d_gene: .
j_gene: TRBJ2-3
abundance: many
v_gene: TRBV6-5

CDR3aa: CSASSGTSGMYEQYF
d_gene: TRBD2
j_gene: TRBJ2-7
abundance: many
v_gene: TRBV20-1

CDR3aa: CASSSPGQVSETQYF
d_gene: TRBD1
j_gene: TRBJ2-5
abundance: few
v_gene: TRBV5-5

CDR3aa: CASSYGYSSYNEQFF
d_gene: .
j_gene: TRBJ2-1
abundance: .
v_gene: TRBV6-2/TRBV6-3

CDR3aa: CASSLGPGTLDKETQYF
d_gene: .
j_gene: TRBJ2-5
abundance: once
v_gene: TRBV5-4

CDR3aa: CASSSGQGARIQYF
d_gene: TRBD1
j_gene: TRBJ2-4
abundance: many
v_gene: TRBV7-2

CDR3aa: CASSTWEDSYNEQFF
d_gene: .
j_gene: TRBJ2-1
abundance: .
v_gene: TRBV5-1

CDR3aa: CASRGTGGGYNQPQHF
d_gene: TRBD1
j_gene: TRBJ1-5
abundance: .
v_gene: TRBV27

CDR3aa: CASSLGPQAFF
d_gene: .
j_gene: TRBJ1-1
abundance: .
v_gene: TRBV5-6

CDR3aa: CASSPGLRGLLETQYF
d_gene: .
j_gene: TRBJ2-5
abundance: few
v_gene: TRBV5-6

CDR3aa: CSARPSSYNSPLHF
d_gene: .
j_gene: TRBJ1-6
abundance: .
v_gene: TRBV20-1

CDR3aa: CSVEWRKQGNAYEQYF
d_gene: .
j_gene: TRBJ2-7
abundance: few
v_gene: TRBV29-1

CDR3aa: CASTTLATVAQYF
d_gene: TRBD2
j_gene: TRBJ2-5
abundance: .
v_gene: TRBV6-6

CDR3aa: CASSLSGLALEQYF
d_gene: .
j_gene: TRBJ2-7
abundance: few
v_gene: TRBV7-8

CDR3aa: CSAAEQTYNEQFF
d_gene: .
j_gene: TRBJ2-1
abundance: .
v_gene: TRBV20-1